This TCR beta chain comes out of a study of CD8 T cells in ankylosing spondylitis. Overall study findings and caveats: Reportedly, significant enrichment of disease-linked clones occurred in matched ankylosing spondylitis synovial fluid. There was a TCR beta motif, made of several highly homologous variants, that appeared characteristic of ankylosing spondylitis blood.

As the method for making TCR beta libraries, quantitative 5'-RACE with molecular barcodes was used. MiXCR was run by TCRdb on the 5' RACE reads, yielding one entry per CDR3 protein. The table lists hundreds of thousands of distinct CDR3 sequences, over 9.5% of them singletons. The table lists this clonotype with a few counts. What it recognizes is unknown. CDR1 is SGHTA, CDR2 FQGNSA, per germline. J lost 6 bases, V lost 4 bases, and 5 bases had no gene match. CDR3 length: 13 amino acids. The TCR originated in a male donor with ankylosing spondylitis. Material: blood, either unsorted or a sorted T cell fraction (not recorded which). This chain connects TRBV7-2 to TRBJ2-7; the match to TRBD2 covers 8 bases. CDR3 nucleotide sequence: TGTGCCAGCAGCTCAGGACTAGCCTCCGAGCAGTACTTC. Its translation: CASSSGLASEQYF.